This TCR beta chain originates from a study of draining lymph node invasion in breast cancer (dated by TCRdb to 2018 to 2021). With respect to the entire study: Nodal metastasis was diagnosed by histology and cytokeratin immunohistochemistry and confirmed by EpCAM/CD45 flow cytometry. A separate targeted assay used bulk TCR-beta CDR3 sequencing to compare sorted memory regulatory T cells with memory conventional CD4 T cells across breast cancer tissues. From each patient, matched non-invaded and tumor-invaded tumor-draining lymph nodes and the primary tumor were collected, and both Treg and Tconv subsets were profiled. The separate targeted TCR sequencing covered lymph nodes from roughly five patients, with primary tumors sequenced for three of those patients.

From the cysteine through the phenylalanine, the CDR3 covers 16 amino acids. Only the CDR3 DNA stays, 48 bases, in frame from base 1. V loses 5 bases at its end and J loses 4 bases; junction bases beyond the gene matches: 8. CDR1 SGHAT and CDR2 FQNNGV are derived from the germline V gene. What the work shows at the level of the full study, not this receptor alone: The data could not resolve whether Treg conversion took place in a given organ or whether converted Tregs recirculated between nodes and tumor. TCRs shared between the Treg and Tconv subsets were viewed as suggestive of, but not proof of, a common clonal origin. Across all tissues in the targeted TCR-seq data, Tregs appeared to be more clonally expanded than Tconvs, and both subsets showed lower diversity in tumor than in lymph nodes. Detection of some of the top 100 tumor clones in both invaded and non-invaded nodes suggests recirculation between tumor and draining nodes. Tracking the tumor top-100 clones was possible in just a couple of patients. In each tissue, about 13-25% of Treg TCRs were also present in Tconvs, a finding interpreted as suggesting peripheral induction of Tregs.

Note on this clonotype: Its antigen remains unidentified. No much larger clonotype is one base removed from it; base qualities were not supplied.

For memory regulatory T cells, the sort was based on CD4+ CD45RA- CD25high cells. Tumor-draining lymph nodes were classified as non-invaded or invaded according to absence or presence of metastatic tumor cells. Before staining and sorting, T cells were pre-enriched using a Miltenyi Pan T Cell isolation kit. Immunohistochemistry for estrogen receptor, progesterone receptor, HER2 and Ki-67 was used to characterize primary tumors. Within a few hours after surgery, fresh surgical tissue was processed by cutting the tissue into small fragments. Tissue fragments were enzymatically digested with Liberase TL plus DNase for under 25 minutes and were then filtered through a 40-micrometer strainer. After DAPI live/dead staining, cells were sorted on a BD FACS Aria II at roughly 97-99% purity. Sorted cells were lysed in TCL buffer, and RNA was purified using a Norgen Single Cell RNA purification kit that included DNase treatment.

The library was obtained by bulk RNA-seq. The sample was run on an Illumina HiSeq 2500. Processing in the source paper ran as follows. For the separate targeted TCR-seq dataset, MiXCR version 2.1.5 with default parameters extracted and quantified CDR3 sequences from raw reads. Each TCR-beta clone in the separate targeted TCR-seq dataset was defined by the V gene, J gene and CDR3 sequence taken together. In the separate targeted TCR-seq dataset, clones with fewer than three counts were first removed, after which only the 90% most strongly expressed clones per sample were kept. In the separate targeted TCR-seq dataset, Treg-Tconv overlap was calculated per tissue as the number of shared clones divided by the total number of Treg clones, multiplied by 100. Through fastp at Q25 and MiXCR, TCRdb rebuilt clones from the public reads, retaining in-frame beta chains. Each entry is one CDR3 protein sequence, shown with its most common DNA and genes. For this entry, the V and J calls and clone size follow TCRdb and not the study's own pipeline. In all, the sample holds about 2,700 distinct CDR3 sequences, and approximately 70% of those were seen once. Of the sample, 7.8% falls within the top ten clones.

The sample consisted of sorted memory Tregs from a lymph node. Explained via the paper, the cell subset or site label denotes: CD45RA-negative sorted CD4+ T cells (memory Tconv or effector/memory Treg). The chain is made from TRBV11-2 and TRBJ2-7; TRBD2 lines up with 13 middle nucleotides. This sequence originates from a female donor with luminal breast cancer. The DNA sequence is given as TGTGCCAGCAGCCCGTCGGGGACTAGCGGGATATACGAGCAGTACTTC. Translated, it gives CASSPSGTSGIYEQYF.